The 32 T cell receptor beta chains below all came from one sample that was sequenced in a study of human T cells and chemical hapten exposure. Specified time point: patch test 3, about 24 weeks after DPC sensitization. The sample's treatment: therapeutic diphenylcyclopropenone sensitization with weekly scalp DPC. Each CDR3 protein gets one entry after TCRdb re-called the RACE reads with MiXCR. The sample carries 50,000 to 70,000 distinct CDR3 sequences, under 15% recorded once. The input for sequencing was whole blood, taken in connection with sensitization to the hapten diphenylcyclopropenone (DPC). The receptors stem from a man aged 30 to 39 with alopecia areata. Some clones in this sample may be carry-over from other donors' samples.

The chain employs TRBV12-3 or TRBV12-4 and TRBJ1-6; no firm D call. The V end lost 4 bases, the J end lost 4 bases, and 11 bases lay between the germline ends. This CDR3 contains 15 residues. CDR3 in DNA: TGTGCCAGCAGTTACGGCAAGGCTTATAATTCACCCCTCCACTTT. Translated, it gives CASSYGKAYNSPLHF.

This clonotype has at least ten counts. J is TRBJ2-7 and V is TRBV27; 7 bases agree with TRBD1. V shed 7 bases and J 6 bases; nucleotides not matched to a gene: 15. From germline, CDR1 is MNHEY and CDR2 SMNVEV (reference sequence). The CDR3 contains 15 residues. The CDR3 is CASTPAGGRGGEQYF. The CDR3 region has the DNA TGTGCCAGCACCCCGGCAGGGGGTAGAGGGGGCGAGCAGTACTTC.

This clonotype was counted at least ten times. This chain connects TRBV7-9 to TRBJ1-4; D is unclear. The germline CDR1 and CDR2 sequences are SEHNR and FQNEAQ (reference sequence). V gave up 4 bases and J gave up 6 bases, with 12 bases separating them. The CDR3 sequence is 14 residues long. CDR3 sequence reads: CASSWTAADEKLFF. The CDR3 DNA reads as TGTGCCAGCAGCTGGACGGCGGCCGATGAAAAACTGTTTTTT.

This clonotype was found many times. This sequence joins TRBV20-1 and TRBJ2-1; D is tentatively TRBD1 or TRBD2 (5 bases each). The CDR3 has 13 residues. CDR1 is DFQATT, CDR2 SNEGSKA, per germline (reference sequence). The CDR3 here is CSGHSTRGAEQFF. Here the CDR3 DNA reads TGCAGCGGACATTCTACCCGGGGTGCTGAGCAGTTCTTC.

This clonotype occurred many times. V usage is TRBV29-1 and J usage is TRBJ2-3, with a weak D call TRBD2 (6 bases). Germline CDR1 is SQVTM and CDR2 is ANQGSEA. V was clipped by 0 bases and J by 9 bases, with 13 bases between them. CDR3 length: 13 amino acids. The chain's CDR3 is CSVEDQEGTTQYF. The CDR3 DNA is TGCAGCGTTGAAGATCAGGAGGGAACGACGCAGTATTTT.

The chain combines TRBV29-1 with TRBJ2-1; TRBD1 matches 8 bases. This CDR3 region has 12 residues. V shed 7 bases, J shed 6 bases, and the junction held 5 bases outside the gene matches. Germline V gene sequence: CDR1 SQVTM, CDR2 ANQGSEA. The CDR3: CSGGQGFNEQFF. CDR3 nucleotide sequence: TGCAGCGGTGGACAGGGATTCAATGAGCAGTTCTTC.

This clonotype was seen a few times. The chain combines TRBV4-3 with TRBJ1-1, with D perhaps matching TRBD1 (5 bases). The V gene lost 1 base and the J gene lost 0 bases, with 9 bases spanning the gap. This CDR3 comprises 15 residues. Germline V gives CDR1 LGHNA, CDR2 YSLEER. Here the CDR3 reads CASSQGQLLNTEAFF. The CDR3 coding sequence is TGCGCCAGCAGCCAAGGACAGCTACTGAACACTGAAGCTTTCTTT.

There are a few counts of this clonotype. The gene calls are TRBV7-9 and TRBJ2-7; 7 bases are a match to TRBD1. The V and J ends lost 5 bases and 6 bases, in that order; junction bases with no gene match: 13. The germline V gene has CDR1 SEHNR and CDR2 FQNEAQ (reference sequence). CDR3 size: 15 residues. CDR3 bases: TGTGCCAGCAGCCGAACGGCAGACAGGGAAAGCGAGCAGTACTTC. This translates into CASSRTADRESEQYF. Complete variable domain (other parts from reference TRBV7-9 and TRBJ2-7): DTGVSQNPRHKITKRGQNVTFRCDPISEHNRLYWYRQTLGQGPEFLTYFQNEAQLEKSRLLSDRFSAERPKGSFSTLEIQRTEQGDSAMYLCASSRTADRESEQYFGPGTRLTVT.

The rearrangement uses TRBV28 and TRBJ1-5; TRBD1 is a possible D gene (5 bases). Germline CDR1 reads MDHEN; CDR2 reads SYDVKM. This CDR3 contains 13 residues. V shed 5 bases and J shed 9 bases, with 14 bases lying between them. The CDR3 region has the DNA TGTGCCAGCAGTCCCAATGTCGGGGGGCCCCAGCATTTT. Amino acids: CASSPNVGGPQHF.

The chain recombines TRBV11-3 with TRBJ2-3; TRBD2 agrees at 9 bases. J gave up 3 bases and V 5 bases, and 6 bases lay outside the gene matches. This CDR3 is 15 amino acids long. Germline-derived CDR1 and CDR2 are SGHNT and YENEEA. The CDR3: CASSLSGGRTDTQYF. CDR3 bases: TGTGCCAGCAGCCTTAGCGGGGGAAGAACAGATACGCAGTATTTT.

This rearrangement joins TRBV7-2 to TRBJ2-3, with TRBD1 identical over 11 bases. This CDR3 contains 13 residues. The V gene's germline CDR1 is SGHTA and CDR2 FQGNSA. The V segment lost 5 bases and the J segment 6 bases; nucleotides outside the gene matches: 1. The CDR3 bases are TGTGCCAGCAGCCGGGACAGGGGGGATACGCAGTATTTT. This sequence encodes CASSRDRGDTQYF.

For this clonotype: One base away lies a much larger clone, so this may be a sequencing read error. The chain is built from TRBV7-9 and TRBJ1-2; no definite D call. The CDR3 totals 13 residues. Germline CDR1 SEHNR, CDR2 FQNEAQ (reference sequence). V was clipped by 2 bases and J by 8 bases, with 12 bases between them. The CDR3 region is CASSLQGAYGYTF. In nucleotides, the CDR3 is TGTGCCAGCAGCTTACAAGGTGCCTACGGCTACACCTTC.

This clonotype showed up many times. V gene TRBV6-4 combines with J gene TRBJ1-6; D possibly corresponds to TRBD1 (5 bases). Trimming pared 5 bases from V and 3 bases from J, leaving 11 bases between. Looked up from germline, CDR1 is MRHNA and CDR2 is SNTAGT. The length of the CDR3 is 15 residues. CDR3 bases: TGTGCCAGCAGTTCCTCGGACAACTATAATTCACCCCTCCACTTT. Encoded protein: CASSSSDNYNSPLHF.

This clonotype was counted many times. V usage is TRBV28 and J usage is TRBJ2-7; TRBD2 might be the D (6 bases). Trimming left V 8 bases short and J 2 bases short, with 16 bases between. Germline V gene data show CDR1 as MDHEN and CDR2 as SYDVKM. This CDR3 is 14 amino acids long. CDR3 protein: CASRLGVRAYEQYF. DNA for the CDR3: TGTGCCAGCCGACTAGGTGTCAGAGCCTACGAGCAGTACTTC.

V and J are TRBV25-1 and TRBJ2-1; D call uncertain. CDR1 is MGHDK and CDR2 is SYGVNS in the germline V gene. V lost 5 bases and J lost 6, with 11 bases in between. This CDR3 contains 13 residues. CDR3: CASSPPLGNEQFF. CDR3 DNA: TGTGCCAGCAGTCCCCCCCTCGGCAATGAGCAGTTCTTC. The full variable domain, in which reference TRBV25-1 and TRBJ2-1 provide the parts outside the CDR3, is EADIYQTPRYLVIGTGKKITLECSQTMGHDKMYWYQQDPGMELHLIHYSYGVNSTEKGDLSSESTVSRIRTEHFPLTLESARPSHTSQYLCASSPPLGNEQFFGPGTRLTVL.

This clonotype occurred a few times. J is TRBJ2-1 and V is TRBV12-3 or TRBV12-4; tentative D call: TRBD2 (6 bases). The CDR3 loop spans 16 amino acids. Trimming pared 6 bases from V and 3 bases from J, leaving 18 bases between. The CDR3 coding sequence is TGTGCCAGCAGATGGCGGAGGAGGGGATTCTACAATGAGCAGTTCTTC. Protein product: CASRWRRRGFYNEQFF.

This clonotype was found a few times. The chain recombines TRBV7-3 with TRBJ2-2, with D tentatively TRBD1 (5 bases). The ends were cut back, 1 base at V and 4 bases at J, with 10 bases in the middle. Germline CDR1 SGHTA, CDR2 FQGTGA. The CDR3 totals 15 residues. The CDR3 DNA sequence: TGTGCCAGCAGCTTAAGGGGCCCTACCACCGGGGAGCTGTTTTTT. Translated, it gives CASSLRGPTTGELFF.

This clonotype occurred a few times. One end of the junction varies from germline; a read error may be responsible. The rearrangement joins TRBV29-1 to TRBJ1-1; D gene uncertain. Germline V lookup: CDR1 SQVTM, CDR2 ANQGSEA. This CDR3 region has 8 residues. CDR3 nucleotides: TGCAGCGTTGAGGTCCGGATCTTT. Encoded protein: CSVEVRIF. The full variable domain, its missing parts supplied by reference TRBV29-1 and TRBJ1-1, is SAVISQKPSRDICQRGTSLTIQCQVDSQVTMMFWYRQQPGQSLTLIATANQGSEATYESGFVIDKFPISRPNLTFSTLTVSNMSPEDSSIYLCSVEVRIFGQGTRLTVV.

The chain uses TRBV12-3 or TRBV12-4 and TRBJ2-7, with D tentatively TRBD1 or TRBD2 (6 bases each). The CDR3 covers 14 residues. V was shortened by 2 bases and J by 6 bases, with 14 bases between the two germline ends. The CDR3 DNA follows: TGTGCCAGCAGTTTAACCCCGGGGGCGGTCGAGCAGTACTTC. Its protein is CASSLTPGAVEQYF.

This rearrangement joins TRBV11-2 to TRBJ1-1; no reliable D call. CDR3 length: 13 residues. Trimming removed 0 bases from V and 6 bases from J, with 8 bases in between. The germline gives CDR1 SGHAT, CDR2 FQNNGV. The CDR3, as DNA: TGTGCCAGCAGCTTAGACAGAACCGCTGAAGCTTTCTTT. Its protein product is CASSLDRTAEAFF.

V is TRBV28 and J is TRBJ2-6; possible D gene TRBD2, 5 bases. The CDR3 loop spans 14 amino acids. Germline loops: CDR1 MDHEN, CDR2 SYDVKM. The germline V and J ends were trimmed by 5 bases and 2 bases, with 7 bases remaining between them. CDR3 nucleotide sequence: TGTGCCAGCAGTCGGGGTCCTGGGGCCAACGTCCTGACTTTC. This encodes CASSRGPGANVLTF.

The V and J genes are TRBV15 and TRBJ2-7; possible D gene TRBD1, 5 bases. The V gene lost 3 bases and the J gene lost 0 bases, with 12 bases spanning the gap. Germline V gene sequence: CDR1 LNHNV, CDR2 YYDKDF (reference sequence). The CDR3 contains 15 residues. CDR3 region: CATSSSTGISYEQYF. DNA of the CDR3: TGTGCCACCAGCAGTAGCACAGGAATCTCCTACGAGCAGTACTTC.

This clonotype was detected a few times. The chain links TRBV5-1 to TRBJ2-7; D gene uncertain. The V gene's germline CDR1 is SGHRS and CDR2 YFSETQ. The CDR3 contains 13 residues. V shed 1 base and J shed 0 bases, with 5 bases lying between them. CDR3 nucleotide sequence: TGCGCCAGCAGCTTGCACGGCTCCTACGAGCAGTACTTC. Its protein is CASSLHGSYEQYF.

This clonotype was detected many times. The rearrangement uses TRBV11-2 and TRBJ2-7; 7 nucleotides align to TRBD1. From germline, CDR1 is SGHAT and CDR2 FQNNGV. The V gene end was trimmed by 2 bases and the J gene end by 3 bases; junction bases not matched to a gene: 7. This CDR3 comprises 15 residues. CDR3 amino acids: CASSLTDRDNYEQYF. The DNA for the CDR3 is TGTGCCAGCAGCTTAACTGACAGGGACAACTACGAGCAGTACTTC.

The sample holds a few counts of this clonotype. The chain employs TRBV29-1 and TRBJ2-5; TRBD1 matches 7 bases. Germline V gene data show CDR1 as SQVTM and CDR2 as ANQGSEA. V was clipped by 3 bases and J by 3 bases; unmatched bases: 10. CDR3 length equals 15 residues. CDR3 region: CSVDGSAGGEETQYF. Here the CDR3 DNA reads TGCAGCGTTGATGGGTCGGCAGGGGGAGAAGAGACCCAGTACTTC.

V and J are TRBV29-1 and TRBJ2-7; D unresolved. CDR1 is SQVTM and CDR2 is ANQGSEA in the germline V gene. This CDR3 spans 12 amino acids. The CDR3 sequence is CGAKREYDEQYF. Here the CDR3 DNA reads TGCGGAGCGAAAAGGGAATACGACGAGCAGTACTTC.

This clonotype appeared a few times. The chain joins TRBV12-3 or TRBV12-4 to TRBJ2-3; 11 bases align to TRBD2. The CDR3 consists of 15 residues. Unmatched junction bases numbered 8, after V lost 7 bases and J lost 5 bases. DNA for the CDR3: TGTGCCAGCACCCCTAGCGGGGGGCTTGGAGATACGCAGTATTTT. This sequence encodes CASTPSGGLGDTQYF.

There are many counts of this clonotype. The chain links TRBV18 to TRBJ2-7; D gene unclear. The CDR3 runs 14 residues. V lost 6 bases, J lost 0 bases, and 12 bases lay in between. The germline CDR1 and CDR2 sequences are KGHSH and LQKENI. DNA for the CDR3: TGTGCCAGCTCCCTTGGACGGAACTCCTACGAGCAGTACTTC. This translates into CASSLGRNSYEQYF. Looking up the rest from reference TRBV18 and TRBJ2-7 gives the full variable domain: NAGVMQNPRHLVRRRGQEARLRCSPMKGHSHVYWYRQLPEEGLKFMVYLQKENIIDESGMPKERFSAEFPKEGPSILRIQQVVRGDSAAYFCASSLGRNSYEQYFGPGTRLTVT.

This clonotype was observed at least ten times. This CDR3 is CASSGTLSYNEQFF. The CDR3 DNA is TGCGCCAGCAGCGGGACTCTCTCCTACAATGAGCAGTTCTTC. V and J are TRBV5-1 and TRBJ2-1, with a tentative D call TRBD2 (6 bases). The CDR3 has 14 amino acids. The V gene lost 4 bases and the J gene lost 0 bases, with 8 bases spanning the gap. The germline V gene encodes CDR1 SGHRS and CDR2 YFSETQ.

This clonotype was detected only a few times. This chain uses TRBV11-2 with TRBJ2-5; D is possibly TRBD1 or TRBD2 (5 bases each). V lost 7 bases and J 5 bases, leaving 17 bases between the germline ends. Looked up from germline, CDR1 is SGHAT and CDR2 is FQNNGV. CDR3 length: 14 residues. CDR3 region: CASTSPRGVETQYF. CDR3 nucleotide sequence: TGTGCCAGCACCTCTCCGAGGGGTGTGGAGACCCAGTACTTC. Based on the CDR3 plus reference TRBV11-2 and TRBJ2-5, the full variable domain is EAGVAQSPRYKIIEKRQSVAFWCNPISGHATLYWYQQILGQGPKLLIQFQNNGVVDDSQLPKDRFSAERLKGVDSTLKIQPAKLEDSAVYLCASTSPRGVETQYFGPGTRLLVL.

The chain has TRBV7-9 and TRBJ2-3; D may be TRBD1 (6 bases). The germline V and J ends were trimmed by 5 bases and 5 bases, with 14 bases remaining between them. CDR3 length: 14 amino acids. Germline V lookup: CDR1 SEHNR, CDR2 FQNEAQ (reference sequence). CDR3 sequence (DNA): TGTGCCAGCAGCAACCGCGGCAGGGGAGATACGCAGTATTTT. This gives the protein CASSNRGRGDTQYF.

This clonotype was seen only a few times. CDR3 in DNA: TGTGCCAGCAGCTTCAATCGGAATCAAGAGACCCAGTACTTC. This translates into CASSFNRNQETQYF. This chain uses TRBV7-9 with TRBJ2-5; D not certain. The ends were cut back, 3 bases at V and 2 bases at J, with 10 bases in the middle. CDR1 SEHNR and CDR2 FQNEAQ come from the germline V gene (reference sequence). There are 14 residues in the CDR3.